This T cell receptor (beta chain) is drawn from a study of shared clonotypes between healthy human individuals. General observations from the study: Non-shared clonotypes were found to have lower generation probabilities than the clonotypes that were shared by all four of the sorted-subset donors.

V was cut by 3 bases and J by 10 bases, with 9 bases left in between. The CDR3 runs to 11 residues. Germline-derived CDR1 and CDR2 are MNHNY and SVGAGI (reference sequence). A deep-level run was used for the assay. Method: immunoSEQ multiplex PCR; TCRdb's copy keeps in-frame clones and lacks some. The sample holds about 2.3 million clones, 85% to 95% seen once. As to this clone: No antigen is known for it.

The receptor was isolated from a man in his late teens or twenties in good health. Some clones in this sample may be carry-over from other donors' samples. This chain links TRBV6-6 with TRBJ1-1, with D unclear. The sequenced sample was naive CD4+ T cells from PBMCs. Described subset: CD45RA+ positively selected. The CDR3 spells CASSYKGGAFF. The CDR3 DNA sequence: TGTGCCAGCAGTTATAAAGGAGGAGCTTTCTTT.